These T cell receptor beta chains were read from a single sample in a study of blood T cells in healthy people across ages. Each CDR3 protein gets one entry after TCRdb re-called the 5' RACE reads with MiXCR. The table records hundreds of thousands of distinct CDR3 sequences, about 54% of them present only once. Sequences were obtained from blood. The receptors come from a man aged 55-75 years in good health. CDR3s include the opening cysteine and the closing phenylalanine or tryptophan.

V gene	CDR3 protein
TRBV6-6	CASTGGQGASIPETQYF
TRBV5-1	CASSLHSGTDTQYF
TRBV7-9	CASSLAIAGNHNEQFF
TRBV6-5	CASSSPFQGVNEQYF
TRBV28	CASRRGLGAETQYF
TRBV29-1	CSAARATADTQYF
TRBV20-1	CSARTGGTKNIQYF
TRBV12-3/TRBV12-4	CASSFPSKDTQYF
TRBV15	CATSRGFTENIQYF
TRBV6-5	CASRLTRGDTQYF
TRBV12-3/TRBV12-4	CASSLMGMTGDEQYF
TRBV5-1	CASSTGELFF
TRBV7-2	CASSSDGATYGYTF
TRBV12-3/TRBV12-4	CASSSSPGLAGEPYNEQFF
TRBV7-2	CASSLGTSGGSPGETQYF
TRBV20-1	CSARSLDKVENIQYF
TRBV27	CASRSVREYF
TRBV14	CASSQVVPDTQYF
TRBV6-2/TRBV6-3	CASSSGTEQFF
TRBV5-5	CASSLGGAHNEQFF
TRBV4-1	CASGRRGLAQETQYF
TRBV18	CASSPGTQTYNEQFF
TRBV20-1	CSAVEGQKHQETQYF
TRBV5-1	CASSPESSTDTQYF
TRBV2	CASRGAYDGHEAFF
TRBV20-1	CSAYGQGAGSAQETQYF
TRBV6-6	CASRMDVGETQYF
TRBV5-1	CASSPITGLAAYEQYF
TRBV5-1	CASSSDRESGEQYF
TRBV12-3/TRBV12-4	CASRANTDYGYTF
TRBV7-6	CASSSSGDYNEQFF
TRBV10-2	CASVPGRGETQYF
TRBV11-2	CASSRGTSGVIYNEQFF
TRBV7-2	CASSLTLSDRGRGKLFF
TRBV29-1	CSVLTSGGETQYF
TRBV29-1	CSVVGGQGVCNEQFF
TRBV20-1	CSAKGTPYEQYF
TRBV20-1	CSTRGPRGREQYF
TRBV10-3	CAISEPAGQDQETQYF
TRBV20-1	CSARTPSKDTQYF
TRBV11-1	CASRPPGEDTQYF
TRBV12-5	CASGLVQGQGLYEQYF
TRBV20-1	CSAVKNSNYGYTF
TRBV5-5	CASRFNRQGPYNEQYF
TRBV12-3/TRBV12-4	CASSSGQRRQETQYF
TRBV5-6	CASSLLGSFYNEQFF
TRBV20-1	CSAPGQAQFETQYF
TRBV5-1	CASSLGPGGRADTQYF
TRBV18	CASSPMAARETEAFF
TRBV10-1	CASSESGGRGERETQYF
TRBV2	CASKGLSCEQYF
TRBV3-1	CASSQADRHYGYTF
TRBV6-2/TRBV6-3	CASSRPSDTQYF
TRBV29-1	CSVESLATDTQYF
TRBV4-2	CASSQDGAGGGNEQFF
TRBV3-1	CASSQAFIPGQGNIQYF
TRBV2	CASSEAGQGQQFF
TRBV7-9	CASSTEGHVLTF
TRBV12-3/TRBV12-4	CASSRVRGDEQYF